The 3 T cell receptor beta chains in this list originate from one sample, sequenced in a study of blood T cell repertoires in COVID-19. Using immunoSEQ multiplex PCR, the repertoire was profiled, and TCRdb retains in-frame clones only, with some absent. The repertoire consists of 35,000 to 55,000 clones, with roughly 85% occurring once and the leading ten covering roughly 7.6%. Sequencing used peripheral blood. The source of these receptors is a man between 60 and 75 years old with active COVID-19.

The V gene is TRBV6-2 or TRBV6-3, the J gene TRBJ2-1; possible D gene TRBD2, 6 bases. The CDR3 has 15 amino acids. The germline gives CDR1 MNHEY, CDR2 SVGEGT. V was shortened by 6 bases and J by 9 bases, with 21 bases between the two germline ends. CDR3 sequence (DNA): TGTGCCAGCAGCCGTAGACTAGGGGCAGGCACTGAGCAGTTCTTC. Translated: CASSRRLGAGTEQFF.

This clone was detected only once. The J gene is TRBJ2-7, the V gene TRBV28, with D tentatively TRBD1 (5 bases). This CDR3 spans 13 amino acids. CDR1 is MDHEN and CDR2 is SYDVKM in the germline V gene. V was clipped by 6 bases and J by 1 base, with 10 bases between them. The CDR3 DNA follows: TGTGCCAGCAGGACAGCCAATTCCTACGAGCAGTACTTC. This gives the protein CASRTANSYEQYF.

As to this clone: One end of the junction varies from germline; a read error may be responsible. The chain combines TRBV5-4 with TRBJ2-7, with D maybe TRBD2 (5 bases). The CDR3 sequence is 14 residues long. In germline, CDR1 is SGHNT, CDR2 YYREEE (reference sequence). As DNA, the CDR3 is TGTGCCAACAGCTTAGAGGGATATTACTACGAGCAGTACTTC. This sequence encodes CANSLEGYYYEQYF.